The following is a TCR beta chain sequence with its context. This record comes from a study of blood T cell repertoires in COVID-19. The overall study: Acute and convalescent COVID-19 samples came from the United States, Italy and Spain. PBMCs, B-cell-depleted T cells, or T cells were the source of the cDNA or gDNA that made up the material.

The CDR3 is 12 amino acids. Germline CDR1 and CDR2: KGHDR and SFDVKD. V was shortened by 3 bases and J by 5 bases, with 5 bases between the two germline ends. Per the original data handling: For nucleated cells, counts were estimated from reference gene primer amplification. Libraries were prepared by immunoSEQ multiplex PCR; TCRdb keeps only in-frame clonotypes and omits some of them. The DNA was the basis for D and trimming; V, J and clone size are from that table. The repertoire has about 250,000 clones, roughly 84% of them found once; the top ten carry about 1.6%. The TCR comes from a woman aged 35 to 49 who had recovered from COVID-19. The chain employs TRBV24-1 and TRBJ2-3, with D unresolved. Sequenced input: peripheral blood. CDR3 in amino acids: CATSDRGDTQYF. The CDR3 DNA reads TGTGCCACCAGTGATCGAGGAGATACGCAGTATTTT.